Following are 32 T cell receptor beta chains from one sample sequenced in a study of OX40 agonist ivuxolimab in advanced cancers. The assay was immunoSEQ multiplex PCR, and TCRdb's table has in-frame clones only and misses some. The sample has 80,000 to 130,000 clones; 90% are singletons. Sample: CD4+ or CD8+ T cells sorted from blood, taken in a trial of the OX40 agonist ivuxolimab. These receptors were obtained from an adult with an advanced solid tumor such as melanoma, head and neck, liver or kidney cancer.

The chain carries TRBV28 and TRBJ2-3, with D perhaps matching TRBD1 or TRBD2 (6 bases each). The length of the CDR3 is 15 residues. Between the trimmed V and J ends, which lost 3 bases and 3 bases, there was a span of 13 bases. Germline assignment: CDR1 MDHEN and CDR2 SYDVKM. The CDR3 protein is CASSFGGPRTDTQYF. CDR3 in DNA: TGTGCCAGCAGTTTTGGGGGGCCCAGGACAGATACGCAGTATTTT.

The chain carries TRBV5-1 and TRBJ2-5, with 7 bases identical to TRBD1. J lost 1 base, V lost 6 bases, and 6 bases had no gene match. This CDR3 has 14 residues. Germline V gene lookup returns CDR1 SGHRS and CDR2 YFSETQ. CDR3 in DNA: TGCGCCAGCATCCGGGACAGCTCCCAAGAGACCCAGTACTTC. It codes for CASIRDSSQETQYF.

The chain uses TRBV18 and TRBJ1-1; 8 nucleotides line up with TRBD1. Germline values: CDR1 KGHSH, CDR2 LQKENI. CDR3 size: 15 residues. The V gene end was trimmed by 3 bases and the J gene end by 3 bases; junction bases not matched to a gene: 6. In nucleotides, the CDR3 is TGTGCCAGCTCACCCCTAGGACAGGGACACACTGAAGCTTTCTTT. Protein sequence: CASSPLGQGHTEAFF.

The CDR3: CAISSQGGTGGQPQHF. In DNA, the CDR3 is TGTGCCATCAGTTCGCAGGGAGGGACAGGGGGTCAGCCCCAGCATTTT. The chain carries TRBV10-3 and TRBJ1-5; 11 bases fit TRBD1. V dropped 5 bases and J dropped 6; count of bases not matched to a gene: 9. There are 16 residues in the CDR3. Germline V CDR1 and CDR2: ENHRY, SYGVKD.

V gene TRBV5-1 combines with J gene TRBJ2-3; 11 nucleotides agree with TRBD2. CDR3 size: 16 residues. V lost 2 bases to trimming and J lost 5 bases; unmatched junction nucleotides: 7. Looked up from germline, CDR1 is SGHRS and CDR2 is YFSETQ. The CDR3 here is CASSFFLAGGGDTQYF. CDR3 DNA: TGCGCCAGCAGCTTCTTCCTAGCGGGAGGTGGAGATACGCAGTATTTT.

In nucleotides, the CDR3 is TGTGCCAGCAGCTTAACACATAGCGGGAGCTCTATCACAGATACGCAGTATTTT. It translates to CASSLTHSGSSITDTQYF. The chain recombines TRBV7-3 with TRBJ2-3; TRBD2 matches 9 bases. CDR3 length equals 18 residues. Germline assignment: CDR1 SGHTA and CDR2 FQGTGA. V shed 0 bases and J 2 bases; nucleotides not matched to a gene: 9.

The chain carries TRBV5-1 and TRBJ1-1; 10 bases are shared with TRBD1. V dropped 4 bases and J dropped 1; count of bases not matched to a gene: 7. The length of the CDR3 is 16 residues. Germline CDR1 reads SGHRS; CDR2 reads YFSETQ. CDR3 nucleotide sequence: TGCGCCAGCAGCCTCCGGACAGGGGGTACGAACACTGAAGCTTTCTTT. Amino acids: CASSLRTGGTNTEAFF.

This chain's CDR3 is CASSQTTGVYNEQFF. The CDR3 DNA is TGCGCCAGCAGCCAAACTACGGGAGTATACAATGAGCAGTTCTTC. The rearrangement links TRBV4-1 to TRBJ2-1, with D possibly TRBD2 on 6 matching bases. The CDR3 has 15 residues. Trimming took off 2 bases at V and 4 bases at J, with 12 bases between the two ends. CDR1 is MGHRA and CDR2 is YSYEKL in the germline V gene.

The chain recombines TRBV28 with TRBJ2-7, with 9 bases lining up with TRBD2. Germline lookup yields CDR1 MDHEN and CDR2 SYDVKM. CDR3 length equals 18 residues. The V gene end was trimmed by 7 bases and the J gene end by 6 bases; junction bases not matched to a gene: 22. The CDR3 coding sequence is TGTGCCAGCAAGGGCCGGGAGATCGGCGGGAGGGCTGTCCGCGAGCAGTACTTC. The encoded protein is CASKGREIGGRAVREQYF.

The V gene is TRBV4-1, the J gene TRBJ1-4; the D is unclear. There are 13 residues in the CDR3. The germline V gene encodes CDR1 MGHRA and CDR2 YSYEKL. Trimming took 3 bases from V and 0 from J, leaving 2 bases between them. The CDR3 sequence: CASSQATNEKLFF. The CDR3 region has the DNA TGCGCCAGCAGCCAGGCAACTAATGAAAAACTGTTTTTT.

The rearrangement links TRBV28 to TRBJ2-3, with 8 positions matching TRBD2. Germline V lookup: CDR1 MDHEN, CDR2 SYDVKM. The CDR3 runs to 15 residues. V shed 4 bases and J 2 bases; nucleotides not matched to a gene: 5. CDR3 residues: CASSSAGGATDTQYF. The CDR3 DNA is TGTGCCAGCAGTTCCGCCGGGGGGGCCACAGATACGCAGTATTTT.

The genes are TRBV7-3 and TRBJ2-1, with 13 bases matching TRBD2. V lost 5 bases and J lost 1; bases outside the gene matches: 5. Germline values: CDR1 SGHTA, CDR2 FQGTGA. This CDR3 spans 17 amino acids. CDR3 loop: CASSPRTSGSSYNEQFF. The CDR3 DNA follows: TGTGCCAGCAGCCCTAGGACTAGCGGGAGTTCCTACAATGAGCAGTTCTTC.

The chain uses TRBV7-2 and TRBJ2-7, with a tentative D call TRBD2 (7 bases). V was trimmed by 3 bases and J by 7 bases, leaving 28 bases between them. From germline, CDR1 is SGHTA and CDR2 FQGNSA. The CDR3 spans 18 residues. CDR3 sequence: CASSFSPGGGPSFREQYF. The DNA for the CDR3 is TGTGCCAGCAGCTTTAGCCCCGGCGGGGGCCCCTCGTTCCGGGAGCAGTACTTC.

J is TRBJ2-1 and V is TRBV7-2; 10 nucleotides line up with TRBD2. The CDR3 extends over 15 amino acids. V lost 4 bases, J lost 8 bases, and 8 bases stayed unmatched. Germline CDR1 reads SGHTA; CDR2 reads FQGNSA. CDR3 nucleotide sequence: TGTGCCAGCAGCTATCTAGCGGGAGTTAACGATGAGCAGTTCTTC. The encoded protein is CASSYLAGVNDEQFF.

This chain uses TRBV7-9 with TRBJ2-4, with 8 bases lining up with TRBD2. The V gene end was trimmed by 1 base and the J gene end by 2 bases; junction bases not matched to a gene: 7. The CDR3 is made up of 17 amino acids. Germline V gene data show CDR1 as SEHNR and CDR2 as FQNEAQ (reference sequence). CDR3 region: CASSLGAGGISKNIQYF. The CDR3 DNA sequence: TGTGCCAGCAGCTTAGGGGCGGGGGGCATATCCAAAAACATTCAGTACTTC.

V gene TRBV5-1 combines with J gene TRBJ2-1, with TRBD1 identical over 11 bases. This CDR3 has 16 residues. Germline V lookup: CDR1 SGHRS, CDR2 YFSETQ. The trim removed 4 bases at V and 6 bases at J, leaving 9 bases unmatched. Written as DNA, the CDR3 is TGCGCCAGCAGCGGGCGACAGGGACAGGGGGGCAATGAGCAGTTCTTC. This gives the protein CASSGRQGQGGNEQFF.

The V and J genes are TRBV27 and TRBJ2-7; 10 bases align to TRBD2. This CDR3 has 15 residues. Germline-derived CDR1 and CDR2 are MNHEY and SMNVEV (reference sequence). The ends lost 5 bases at V and 3 bases at J; junction bases unmatched: 7. The CDR3 sequence: CASSESGRAYYEQYF. The CDR3 region has the DNA TGTGCCAGCAGTGAAAGCGGGAGGGCCTACTACGAGCAGTACTTC.

The chain has TRBV28 and TRBJ2-6, with TRBD1 identical over 7 bases. Germline V gene lookup returns CDR1 MDHEN and CDR2 SYDVKM. This CDR3 region has 15 residues. The trim removed 5 bases at V and 2 bases at J, leaving 3 bases unmatched. CDR3 bases: TGTGCCAGCAGTACAACAGGGGCTGGGGCCAACGTCCTGACTTTC. It encodes CASSTTGAGANVLTF.

This clone was observed once. The chain carries TRBV9 and TRBJ2-6; no firm D call. The CDR3 length is 16 residues. Trimming stripped 3 bases from V and 0 bases from J, with 10 bases between. CDR1 is SGDLS and CDR2 is YYNGEE in the germline V gene. The CDR3 sequence is CASSGSQFSGANVLTF. In DNA form, the CDR3 reads TGTGCCAGCAGCGGATCCCAGTTCTCTGGGGCCAACGTCCTGACTTTC.

CDR3 nucleotides: TGTGCCAGCAGCCTCCGAGAGGGGCCTTCCTACGAGCAGTACTTC. Its translation is CASSLREGPSYEQYF. The V gene is TRBV7-3, the J gene TRBJ2-7; D tentatively fits TRBD1 or TRBD2 (5 bases each). The ends were cut back, 5 bases at V and 1 base at J, with 15 bases in the middle. The CDR3 is made up of 15 amino acids. Germline CDR1 SGHTA, CDR2 FQGTGA.

The CDR3 protein is CASTPSGELVNQPQHF. Written as DNA, the CDR3 is TGTGCCAGTACTCCGTCAGGGGAGCTGGTCAATCAGCCCCAGCATTTT. This chain joins TRBV19 and TRBJ1-5; D perhaps matches TRBD1 (6 bases). Trimming stripped 7 bases from V and 3 bases from J, with 19 bases between. The CDR3 runs to 16 residues. Looked up from germline, CDR1 is LNHDA and CDR2 is SQIVND (reference sequence). Supplemented by reference TRBV19 and TRBJ1-5, the full variable domain reads DGGITQSPKYLFRKEGQNVTLSCEQNLNHDAMYWYRQDPGQGLRLIYYSQIVNDFQKGDIAEGYSVSREKKESFPLTVTSAQKNPTAFYLCASTPSGELVNQPQHFGDGTRLSIL.

This chain connects TRBV7-2 to TRBJ2-7; TRBD1 aligns across 7 bases. Germline values: CDR1 SGHTA, CDR2 FQGNSA. CDR3 length: 14 amino acids. J was trimmed by 6 bases and V by 4 bases; bases with no gene match: 9. The CDR3 loop is CASSSRRDRAEQYF. The CDR3 coding sequence is TGTGCCAGCAGCTCCCGCCGGGACAGAGCCGAGCAGTACTTC.

The rearrangement uses TRBV19 and TRBJ2-5; 16 nucleotides align to TRBD2. The CDR3 spans 18 residues. V was pared by 4 bases and J by 5 bases, with 10 bases of the junction left unmatched. CDR1 and CDR2 from the germline V gene are LNHDA and SQIVND (reference sequence). CDR3 sequence (DNA): TGTGCCAGTAGTACAGTGGGACTAGCGGGAGGGATTCGGGAGACCCAGTACTTC. It encodes CASSTVGLAGGIRETQYF.

Turning to this clone: Other DNA variants within this sample encode the same CDR3. The chain links TRBV7-9 to TRBJ1-5, with TRBD1 identical over 8 bases. CDR3 size: 14 residues. J gave up 4 bases and V 1 base, and 0 bases lay outside the gene matches. The germline V gene has CDR1 SEHNR and CDR2 FQNEAQ (reference sequence). The CDR3 loop is CASSLGTGNQPQHF. The CDR3 region has the DNA TGTGCCAGCAGCTTAGGGACAGGGAATCAGCCCCAGCATTTT.

This clone appeared once. This rearrangement joins TRBV6-5 to TRBJ1-2; a possible D gene is TRBD1 (5 bases). V shed 8 bases and J shed 0 bases, with 10 bases lying between them. Germline V gene sequence: CDR1 MNHEY, CDR2 SVGAGI. This CDR3 spans 13 amino acids. The CDR3 sequence: CASVKGANYGYTF. Written as DNA, the CDR3 is TGTGCCAGCGTAAAAGGGGCTAACTATGGCTACACCTTC.

This clone has only one observation. Written as DNA, the CDR3 is TGTGCCAGCAGCCGCCGGGACACCGCCTACGAGCAGTACTTC. It codes for CASSRRDTAYEQYF. The gene calls are TRBV11-1 and TRBJ2-7, with D possibly matching TRBD1 (6 bases). Trimming removed 5 bases from V and 2 bases from J, with 13 bases in between. Germline V CDR1 and CDR2: SGHAT, FQDESV (reference sequence). This CDR3 has 14 residues.

V and J are TRBV6-6 and TRBJ1-5, with D possibly being TRBD1 (6 bases). This CDR3 has 15 residues. CDR1 MNHNY and CDR2 SVGAGI come from the germline V gene (reference sequence). Deletions cut 6 bases from V and 2 bases from J, with 14 bases between. CDR3 in DNA: TGTGCCAGCAGCACCGGGGGGCCGGGCAATCAGCCCCAGCATTTT. Translation: CASSTGGPGNQPQHF.

The chain couples TRBV5-1 to TRBJ2-5, with TRBD1 as a possible D gene (6 bases). Germline assignment: CDR1 SGHRS and CDR2 YFSETQ. The V gene lost 4 bases and the J gene lost 0 bases, with 10 bases spanning the gap. This CDR3 is 14 amino acids long. The DNA of the CDR3 is TGCGCCAGCAGCGTGGGGACAAACCAAGAGACCCAGTACTTC. It is translated as CASSVGTNQETQYF.

The gene calls are TRBV7-9 and TRBJ2-2; weak D call: TRBD2 (5 bases). The CDR3 covers 16 residues. The V and J ends lost 4 bases and 0 bases respectively, with 12 bases between them. Germline values: CDR1 SEHNR, CDR2 FQNEAQ (reference sequence). CDR3: CASSYLTGANTGELFF. As DNA, the CDR3 is TGTGCCAGCAGCTACTTAACCGGGGCGAACACCGGGGAGCTGTTTTTT.

V gene TRBV27 combines with J gene TRBJ2-3; possible D gene TRBD2, 6 bases. Trimming cost V 2 bases and J 6 bases, with 15 bases left between them. The CDR3 is made up of 15 amino acids. The V gene's germline CDR1 is MNHEY and CDR2 SMNVEV (reference sequence). The CDR3 DNA reads TGTGCCAGCAGTTTACGGCGGTTGGGGAGGGATACGCAGTATTTT. It specifies CASSLRRLGRDTQYF.

The rearrangement links TRBV30 to TRBJ1-5; 7 bases agree with TRBD1. The CDR3 loop spans 15 amino acids. Germline CDR1 reads GTSNPN; CDR2 reads SVGIG (reference sequence). V gave up 1 base and J gave up 0 bases; unmatched junction bases: 3. The CDR3 sequence is CAWSGDSHSNQPQHF. The CDR3 nucleotides are TGTGCCTGGAGTGGGGACAGTCATAGCAATCAGCCCCAGCATTTT. The full variable domain, in which reference TRBV30 and TRBJ1-5 provide the parts outside the CDR3, is SQTIHQWPATLVQPVGSPLSLECTVEGTSNPNLYWYRQAAGRGLQLLFYSVGIGQISSEVPQNLSASRPQDRQFILSSKKLLLSDSGFYLCAWSGDSHSNQPQHFGDGTRLSIL.

The V gene is TRBV4-2, the J gene TRBJ1-1, with TRBD1 matching over 7 bases. Germline CDR1 and CDR2: LGHNA and YNFKEQ. This CDR3 comprises 14 residues. Trimming removed 1 base from V and 1 base from J; junction bases left unmatched: 0. The CDR3 protein is CASSQGQGNTEAFF. CDR3 sequence (DNA): TGTGCCAGCAGCCAAGGACAGGGGAACACTGAAGCTTTCTTT.